Following are 26 T cell receptor beta chains from one sample sequenced in a study of cytotoxic CD8 clonotypes in ibrutinib-treated CLL (dated by TCRdb to about 2021). The time point label on this specimen signifies: approximately 25 months on ibrutinib. The library was produced with the immunoSEQ multiplex PCR assay. Imported from immuneACCESS, the table was reduced by TCRdb to in-frame sequences with V and J called. These copies leave out some clones; in studies compared against another copy, an unresolved V gene accounts for under half, and the cause of the remainder is not known. In this sample the table shows roughly 250,000 clones, around 70% of which occur a single time. The top ten clonotypes cover 15% to 17% of the sample. Source: PBMCs, taken after 24 months of ibrutinib treatment. The receptors stem from a human donor with chronic lymphocytic leukemia.

The chain carries TRBV7-3 and TRBJ1-2; a weak D match, TRBD1 (5 bases). In germline, CDR1 is SGHTA, CDR2 FQGTGA. V was shortened by 3 bases and J by 8 bases, with 16 bases between the two germline ends. CDR3 length: 14 residues. The CDR3 is CASSFRDSVKGYTF. The DNA of the CDR3 is TGTGCCAGCAGCTTCCGGGACTCGGTAAAAGGCTACACCTTC. The complete variable domain, with remaining parts taken from reference TRBV7-3 and TRBJ1-2, reads GAGVSQTPSNKVTEKGKYVELRCDPISGHTALYWYRQSLGQGPEFLIYFQGTGAADDSGLPNDRFFAVRPEGSVSTLKIQRTERGDSAVYLCASSFRDSVKGYTFGSGTRLTVV.

The chain combines TRBV29-1 with TRBJ2-1; a possible D gene is TRBD1 (5 bases). The CDR3 loop spans 12 amino acids. V lost 7 bases and J lost 2, with 9 bases in between. Per the germline V gene, CDR1 is SQVTM and CDR2 is ANQGSEA. In DNA form, the CDR3 reads TGCAGCGGGGGCCCGACCTACAATGAGCAGTTCTTC. Its protein is CSGGPTYNEQFF.

This chain joins TRBV6-5 and TRBJ2-7; tentatively, D is TRBD2 (5 bases). This CDR3 spans 13 amino acids. Germline CDR1 and CDR2: MNHEY and SVGAGI. V was pared by 8 bases and J by 3 bases, with 14 bases between. CDR3 protein: CASGLIGVYEQYF. The CDR3 region has the DNA TGTGCCAGCGGACTTATAGGTGTCTACGAGCAGTACTTC.

This clone was counted only a few times. Here the CDR3 reads CASIWEQYF. The CDR3 DNA sequence: TGCGCCAGCATATGGGAGCAGTACTTC. This chain links TRBV23-1 with TRBJ2-7, with D unresolved. TRBV23-1 is labeled an ORF, and its function is uncertain. The CDR3 sequence is 9 residues long. V was trimmed by 7 bases and J by 7 bases, leaving 5 bases between them.

V usage is TRBV5-5 and J usage is TRBJ2-7; 7 bases match TRBD1. This CDR3 spans 14 amino acids. Looked up from germline, CDR1 is SGHKS and CDR2 is YYEKEE (reference sequence). After removal of 0 bases from V and 3 bases from J, the junction contained 3 bases not matched to a gene. CDR3: CASSLAGTVYEQYF. CDR3 in DNA: TGTGCCAGCAGCTTGGCCGGGACAGTCTACGAGCAGTACTTC.

This clone was observed a single time. The chain employs TRBV6-6 and TRBJ2-5; no reliable D call. Trimming shortened V by 0 bases and J by 5 bases, and 4 bases separated the two germline ends. The CDR3 extends over 12 amino acids. Germline-derived CDR1 and CDR2 are MNHNY and SVGAGI (reference sequence). CDR3 DNA sequence: TGTGCCAGCAGTTACTCGAGTGAGACCCAGTACTTC. Translation: CASSYSSETQYF.

The chain links TRBV4-3 to TRBJ2-1; D is undetermined. With 2 bases removed from V and 4 bases from J, the gap between germline ends came to 6 bases. Germline V CDR1 and CDR2: LGHNA, YSLEER. The CDR3 contains 13 residues. CDR3 nucleotide sequence: TGCGCCAGCAGCCAAACCGCGTACAATGAGCAGTTCTTC. This gives the protein CASSQTAYNEQFF.

V usage is TRBV9 and J usage is TRBJ2-1; 10 bases line up with TRBD2. V lost 3 bases to trimming and J lost 2 bases; unmatched junction nucleotides: 8. CDR3 size: 17 residues. Germline V gene data show CDR1 as SGDLS and CDR2 as YYNGEE. CDR3 sequence (DNA): TGTGCCAGCAGCGGAGCTGGGAGCGGGAGGGCCTACAATGAGCAGTTCTTC. Translated, it gives CASSGAGSGRAYNEQFF.

This clone was seen a handful of times. The rearrangement uses TRBV28 and TRBJ2-3, with 11 bases that match TRBD1. Germline CDR1 is MDHEN and CDR2 is SYDVKM. J lost 2 bases, V lost 8 bases, and 9 bases had no gene match. The CDR3 is 16 amino acids. The CDR3 spells CASGRGQGEFTDTQYF. CDR3 nucleotides: TGTGCCAGCGGACGGGGACAGGGGGAGTTCACAGATACGCAGTATTTT.

This sequence joins TRBV28 and TRBJ1-5, with D unclear. The V and J ends lost 3 bases and 9 bases respectively, with 15 bases between them. The CDR3 has 14 amino acids. CDR1 MDHEN and CDR2 SYDVKM come from the germline V gene. CDR3 in amino acids: CASSLVRTYRPQHF. CDR3 DNA: TGTGCCAGCAGTTTGGTGAGGACTTATCGGCCCCAGCATTTT.

This clone has just one count. The V and J genes are TRBV4-1 and TRBJ2-7; D not resolved. Germline values: CDR1 MGHRA, CDR2 YSYEKL. The CDR3 extends over 14 amino acids. Trimming shortened V by 0 bases and J by 4 bases, and 10 bases separated the two germline ends. CDR3 sequence (DNA): TGCGCCAGCAGCCAAGAATACGGTGGATACGAGCAGTACTTC. It yields the protein CASSQEYGGYEQYF.

This chain connects TRBV6-5 to TRBJ2-1, with D possibly being TRBD2 (5 bases). The V and J ends lost 2 bases and 5 bases respectively, with 13 bases between them. This CDR3 contains 15 residues. Germline V gene lookup returns CDR1 MNHEY and CDR2 SVGAGI. DNA of the CDR3: TGTGCCAGCAGTTACGAGGGTCCCCCAGACAATGAGCAGTTCTTC. It codes for CASSYEGPPDNEQFF.

J is TRBJ1-5 and V is TRBV5-4, with TRBD1 matching 7 bases. Per germline, CDR1 SGHNT and CDR2 YYREEE (reference sequence). Losses at the gene ends were 0 bases for V and 7 bases for J; bases not matched to a gene: 4. There are 14 residues in the CDR3. CDR3 bases: TGTGCCAGCAGCTTGGAGGGGGCGCGGCAGCCCCAGCATTTT. It codes for CASSLEGARQPQHF.

V and J are TRBV28 and TRBJ1-2, with 7 bases fitting TRBD1. Germline V gives CDR1 MDHEN, CDR2 SYDVKM. This CDR3 comprises 15 residues. The ends lost 4 bases at V and 4 bases at J; junction bases unmatched: 9. CDR3 amino acids: CASSSTPQGGYGYTF. The DNA for the CDR3 is TGTGCCAGCAGTTCAACCCCCCAGGGGGGCTATGGCTACACCTTC.

The J gene is TRBJ2-6, the V gene TRBV11-2, with D hard to call. V gave up 5 bases and J gave up 0 bases, with 5 bases separating them. There are 14 residues in the CDR3. Germline CDR1 is SGHAT and CDR2 is FQNNGV. The CDR3, as DNA: TGTGCCAGCAGCCCAATCTCTGGGGCCAACGTCCTGACTTTC. Its protein is CASSPISGANVLTF.

This clone was seen a few times. This sample also contains other DNA sequences that code for the same CDR3. V is TRBV11-2 and J is TRBJ2-5; TRBD2 aligns across 7 bases. Losses at the gene ends were 5 bases for V and 5 bases for J; bases not matched to a gene: 5. Germline CDR1 SGHAT, CDR2 FQNNGV. This CDR3 is built from 13 residues. CDR3 loop: CASSQTSVETQYF. The CDR3 bases are TGTGCCAGCAGCCAAACTAGCGTCGAGACCCAGTACTTC.

The J gene is TRBJ2-1, the V gene TRBV19; the match to TRBD2 covers 14 bases. Trimming at V came to 8 bases and at J to 10 bases, leaving 16 bases not matched to a gene. The length of the CDR3 is 17 residues. CDR1 and CDR2 (germline): LNHDA, SQIVND (reference sequence). The CDR3 protein is CASLSLGLAGGPQEQFF. The CDR3 bases are TGTGCCAGTCTTTCCCTTGGACTAGCGGGAGGCCCACAGGAGCAGTTCTTC.

This rearrangement joins TRBV28 to TRBJ1-5; D unresolved. Trimming cost V 5 bases and J 1 base, with 18 bases left between them. The CDR3 spans 17 residues. Germline V CDR1 and CDR2: MDHEN, SYDVKM. The CDR3 DNA reads TGTGCCAGCAGTCCGAAAGTTCGGGGATTGAGCAATCAGCCCCAGCATTTT. This encodes CASSPKVRGLSNQPQHF.

This chain connects TRBV18 to TRBJ1-4; TRBD1 might be the D (5 bases). The CDR3 is 15 amino acids. Germline-derived CDR1 and CDR2 are KGHSH and LQKENI. The V end was cut by 0 bases, the J end by 7 bases, with 12 bases between. CDR3 amino acids: CASSPPNRSGEKLFF. Here the CDR3 DNA reads TGTGCCAGCTCACCACCGAACAGGTCGGGTGAAAAACTGTTTTTT.

The J gene is TRBJ2-7, the V gene TRBV28; D could derive from TRBD1 or TRBD2 (5 bases each). V was pared by 4 bases and J by 6 bases, with 10 bases between. The CDR3 extends over 12 amino acids. CDR1 is MDHEN and CDR2 is SYDVKM in the germline V gene. The CDR3 DNA follows: TGTGCCAGCAGTTGCGAGGGGTGCGAGCAGTACTTC. As protein: CASSCEGCEQYF.

The J gene is TRBJ2-5, the V gene TRBV4-1; tentative D call: TRBD2 (5 bases). This CDR3 has 14 residues. V was shortened by 0 bases and J by 4 bases, with 9 bases between the two germline ends. Germline V gives CDR1 MGHRA, CDR2 YSYEKL. CDR3 in DNA: TGCGCCAGCAGCCAAGAAACTAGTTCAGAGACCCAGTACTTC. Translation: CASSQETSSETQYF.

The chain recombines TRBV7-9 with TRBJ2-2, with 14 bases aligning to TRBD2. The CDR3 covers 16 residues. V was clipped by 6 bases and J by 10 bases; unmatched bases: 10. Germline V gives CDR1 SEHNR, CDR2 FQNEAQ (reference sequence). The CDR3 region has the DNA TGTGCCAGCAGAACCGGGACTAGCGGGAGTTGGGTGGAGCTGTTTTTT. As protein: CASRTGTSGSWVELFF.

V is TRBV28 and J is TRBJ2-1; D possibly matches TRBD1 or TRBD2 (5 bases each). The CDR3 is 15 residues long. Germline lookup yields CDR1 MDHEN and CDR2 SYDVKM. Trimming removed 8 bases at V and 3 bases at J, with 17 bases between. The CDR3 is CASPPLGEYYNEQFF. CDR3 DNA: TGTGCCAGCCCCCCTTTGGGGGAATACTACAATGAGCAGTTCTTC.

As for this clone: Other nucleotide sequences in the sample specify the same CDR3. This chain uses TRBV27 with TRBJ2-7, with D unresolved. V was pared by 3 bases and J by 2 bases, with 8 bases between. The CDR3 spans 13 residues. Germline V gene sequence: CDR1 MNHEY, CDR2 SMNVEV (reference sequence). In nucleotides, the CDR3 is TGTGCCAGCAGTTTTGGCACTACCTACGAGCAGTACTTC. Protein product: CASSFGTTYEQYF.

Note on this clone: The junction does not match germline at one end; this may be a read error. The chain employs TRBV30 and TRBJ1-3; TRBD1 is a possible D gene (6 bases). Germline CDR1 GTSNPN, CDR2 SVGIG (reference sequence). The CDR3 length is 17 residues. Here the CDR3 reads CAWSVRGADVSRNTIYF. The DNA of the CDR3 is TGTGCCTGGAGTGTTCGGGGGGCGGATGTCTCTAGAAACACCATATATTTT.

The rearrangement joins TRBV5-6 to TRBJ2-4; D is unclear. The germline gives CDR1 SGHDT, CDR2 YYEEEE. This CDR3 is built from 16 residues. The ends were cut back, 4 bases at V and 0 bases at J, with 14 bases in the middle. The CDR3 loop reads CASSPTGGIAKNIQYF. CDR3 nucleotide sequence: TGTGCCAGCAGCCCAACCGGTGGGATAGCCAAAAACATTCAGTACTTC.